The rows below give T cell receptor beta chains drawn from one sample of a study of OX40 agonist ivuxolimab in advanced cancers. Produced via immunoSEQ multiplex PCR; TCRdb's table is partial and in-frame only. The sample records 90,000 or so clones, about 83% being singletons. The material sequenced was CD4+ or CD8+ T cells sorted from blood, taken in a trial of the OX40 agonist ivuxolimab. Every receptor here comes from an adult with an advanced solid tumor such as melanoma, head and neck, liver or kidney cancer. Both conserved end residues are part of each CDR3.

TRBJ1-6,TRBV7-9,CASSFLGVGANSPLHF
TRBJ2-3,TRBV5-1,CASSLAGLEADTQYF
TRBJ2-1,TRBV7-3,CASSTTSRNEQFF
TRBJ1-1,TRBV5-4,CASSLDREVDVEAFF
TRBJ1-5,TRBV6-5,CASSLGQEGQPQHF
TRBJ2-5,TRBV6-5,CASNTRRTGDETQYF
TRBJ1-6,TRBV6-6,CASSYSPGVSPLHF
TRBJ1-1,TRBV2,CASSEDNPMNTEAFF
TRBJ2-7,TRBV5-1,CASSFLGGTYEQYF
TRBJ2-5,TRBV5-4,CASSSGLAGPEVVTQYF
TRBJ2-3,TRBV9,CASSVGASPDTQYF
TRBJ2-5,TRBV19,CASSELGTQYF
TRBJ1-4,TRBV19,CASSKPGQKEKLFF
TRBJ2-1,TRBV5-4,CASSLQGRNEQFF
TRBJ2-7,TRBV30,CAWTRASGGYEQYF
TRBJ1-5,TRBV7-2,CASSSDTEANQPQHF
TRBJ2-3,TRBV5-1,CASSLESSTDTQYF
TRBJ2-3,TRBV6-4,CASSDSSGGADTQYF
TRBJ1-2,TRBV19,CASSRSLRAVGNYGYTF
TRBJ2-2,TRBV5-4,CASSFGGTGELFF
TRBJ2-7,TRBV4-1,CASSQLSGFTSEQYF
TRBJ2-2,TRBV18,CASSPGTSGTNTGELFF
TRBJ2-6,TRBV5-1,CASGTTGANVLTF
TRBJ1-3,TRBV7-2,CASSASRGLSGGNTIYF
TRBJ2-7,TRBV5-1,CASSWGDRGYEQYF
TRBJ2-1,TRBV7-3,CASREWDLTSGGHNEQFF
TRBJ2-1,TRBV7-9,CASSPGTINDEQFF
TRBJ1-1,TRBV5-1,CASSLLDNLNTEAFF
TRBJ1-3,TRBV2,CASDLAPGGNTIYF
TRBJ2-7,TRBV7-2,CASSLAPSSSYEQYF
TRBJ1-1,TRBV9,CASSVAGATEAFF
TRBJ2-3,TRBV11-2,CASSITDTQYF
TRBJ1-1,TRBV7-9,CASSQTPGQGTFF
TRBJ1-2,TRBV10-3,CAISTGEAYGYTF
TRBJ1-3,TRBV6-5,CASSSGQFSSGNTIYF
TRBJ2-5,TRBV10-3,CAISGGRETQYF
TRBJ1-1,TRBV5-4,CASSPTGTGLVTEAFF
TRBJ2-7,TRBV6-6,CASSYLTAGEQYF
TRBJ1-1,TRBV29-1,CSAKQLNTEAFF